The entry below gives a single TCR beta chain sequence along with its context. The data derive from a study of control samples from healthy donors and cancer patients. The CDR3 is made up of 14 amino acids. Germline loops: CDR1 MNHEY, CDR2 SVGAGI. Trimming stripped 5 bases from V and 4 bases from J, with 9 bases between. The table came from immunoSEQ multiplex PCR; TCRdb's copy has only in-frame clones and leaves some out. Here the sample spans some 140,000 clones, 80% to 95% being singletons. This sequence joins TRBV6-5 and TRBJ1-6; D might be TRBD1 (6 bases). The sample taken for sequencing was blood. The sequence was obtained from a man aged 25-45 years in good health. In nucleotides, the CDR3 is TGTGCCAGCAGTAGGACAGCTTATAATTCACCCCTCCACTTT. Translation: CASSRTAYNSPLHF.